This TCR beta chain was identified in a study of shared clonotypes between healthy human individuals. Whole-study results and caveats: In general, naive subsets displayed greater estimated richness than memory subsets did.

The CDR3 covers 13 residues. CDR1 and CDR2 from the germline V gene are SGHDT and YYEEEE. The V gene end was trimmed by 3 bases and the J gene end by 10 bases; junction bases not matched to a gene: 7. The test was conducted at deep level. The protocol was immunoSEQ multiplex PCR, while the TCRdb copy is restricted to in-frame clones and leaves out a portion. The sample includes approximately 1.9 million clones, about 94% seen only once; the top ten take under 2%. Naive CD8 isolation took CD45RO-negative cells positively selected for CCR7 and excluded terminally differentiated effector memory CD45RA+ cells. Donors were healthy HIV-negative adults without recently reported acute infections or vaccinations. Note on this clone: Its antigen is not known.

The specimen was naive CD8+ T cells from PBMCs. This chain uses TRBV5-6 with TRBJ2-1; TRBD2 matches at 7 bases. The sequence was collected from a man younger than 35 in good health. Some clones in this sample may be carry-over from other donors' samples. For the CDR3, the DNA is TGTGCCAGCAGCTGGGGGAGGGGTGACGAGCAGTTCTTC. Residues: CASSWGRGDEQFF.